This T cell receptor beta chain was obtained from a study of CD8 T cells in Susac syndrome. Trimming took 6 bases from V and 4 from J, leaving 12 bases between them. Germline V gene lookup returns CDR1 SQVTM and CDR2 ANQGSEA. CDR3 length equals 12 residues. A remark on this clonotype: The antigen remains unidentified.

Notes on the study in general: By the study's own acknowledgment, its TCR sequencing and HLA analysis included relatively few individuals.

CD8+ and CD4+ T cells from blood underwent TCR beta sequencing, which was carried out in a high-throughput format. TEMRA cells were FACS-enriched, and CD8+ and CD4+ T cells were isolated negatively. Random hexamers primed reverse transcription of roughly 0.5 to 1 ug RNA. The immunoSEQ assay covered 54 Vbeta and 13 Jbeta segments for CDR3. TCRdb re-derived calls from the immunoSEQ multiplex PCR reads in MiXCR, one entry per CDR3 protein. The table lists 150,000 to 250,000 distinct CDR3 sequences, roughly 96% of them singletons. Sequenced material: CD4+ T cells from PBMCs. The clonotype comes from a human donor with multiple sclerosis. The rearrangement uses TRBV29-1 and TRBJ2-5; weak D call: TRBD1 (6 bases). This CDR3 is CSVRGLVETQYF. The CDR3 DNA follows: TGCAGCGTCAGGGGTTTAGTAGAGACCCAGTACTTC.